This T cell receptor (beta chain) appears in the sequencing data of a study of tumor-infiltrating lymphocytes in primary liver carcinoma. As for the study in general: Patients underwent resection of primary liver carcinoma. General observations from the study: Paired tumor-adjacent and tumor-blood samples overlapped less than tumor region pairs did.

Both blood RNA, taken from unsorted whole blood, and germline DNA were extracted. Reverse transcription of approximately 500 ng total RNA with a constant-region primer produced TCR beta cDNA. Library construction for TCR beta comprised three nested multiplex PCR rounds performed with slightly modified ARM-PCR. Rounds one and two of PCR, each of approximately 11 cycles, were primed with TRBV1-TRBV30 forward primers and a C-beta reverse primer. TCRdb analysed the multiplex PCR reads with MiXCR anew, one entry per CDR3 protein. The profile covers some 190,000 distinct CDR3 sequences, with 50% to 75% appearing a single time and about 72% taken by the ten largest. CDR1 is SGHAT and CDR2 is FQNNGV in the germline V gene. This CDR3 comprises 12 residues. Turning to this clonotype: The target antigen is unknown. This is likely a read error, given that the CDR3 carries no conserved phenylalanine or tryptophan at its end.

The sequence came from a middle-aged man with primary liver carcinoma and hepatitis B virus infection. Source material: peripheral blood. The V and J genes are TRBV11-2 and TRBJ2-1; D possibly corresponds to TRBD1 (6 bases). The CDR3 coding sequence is TGTGTCAGCAGCCCACAGGGCAATGAGCAGTTCTCC. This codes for CVSSPQGNEQFS.